The rows below give T cell receptor beta chains drawn from one sample of a study of cytomegalovirus exposure and HLA in healthy donors. The protocol was immunoSEQ multiplex PCR, while the TCRdb copy is restricted to in-frame clones and leaves out a portion. The data contain about 98,000 clones, about 69% of them singletons. The specimen was PBMCs. All receptors come from a human donor in good health. Each CDR3 is given with its conserved first and last residue. Fields, in order: J gene, V gene, clone size, D gene, CDR3 DNA, CDR3 protein. A D gene is named only where the DNA matches it firmly. Not every row has a clone size; where given, it reads once, few, many or a size class.

J: TRBJ2-1
V: TRBV19
size: -
D: -
DNA: TGTGCCAGTAGTAGACCCCTCGGACTGGGGGGCAATGAGCAGTTCTTC
CDR3: CASSRPLGLGGNEQFF

J: TRBJ2-1
V: TRBV19
size: once
D: -
DNA: TGTGCCAGTACCCGGATAGCGTCAGGTACCAATGAGCAGTTCTTC
CDR3: CASTRIASGTNEQFF

J: TRBJ1-2
V: TRBV5-1
size: -
D: -
DNA: TGCGCCAGCAGTACCCACCTAGGGGGAGACTACACCTTC
CDR3: CASSTHLGGDYTF

J: TRBJ2-2
V: TRBV12-5
size: -
D: -
DNA: TGTGCTAGTGGTTTCGCGGCTGGAGGGTTAGGCACCGGGAAGCTGTTTTTT
CDR3: CASGFAAGGLGTGKLFF

J: TRBJ2-7
V: TRBV11-2
size: -
D: TRBD1
DNA: TGTGCCAGCAGCTTAACAGGACAGGGGGCCAACGAGCAGTACTTC
CDR3: CASSLTGQGANEQYF

J: TRBJ2-7
V: TRBV14
size: -
D: -
DNA: TGTGCCAGCAGCCAAGCAGGGTACGAGCAGTACTTC
CDR3: CASSQAGYEQYF

J: TRBJ2-5
V: TRBV7-9
size: few
D: TRBD1
DNA: TGTGCCAGCAGCTTAGTGTTTTTGCGGGACAGGGGGCCTAGTGGGACCCAGTACTTC
CDR3: CASSLVFLRDRGPSGTQYF

J: TRBJ1-3
V: TRBV6-6
size: -
D: TRBD1
DNA: TGTGCCAGCAGTTACGGACAGGGAGGGAACACCATATATTTT
CDR3: CASSYGQGGNTIYF

J: TRBJ1-1
V: TRBV6-1
size: many
D: -
DNA: TGTGCCAGCAGTGGGCTTGGGGGGGACACTGAAGCTTTCTTT
CDR3: CASSGLGGDTEAFF

J: TRBJ2-1
V: TRBV19
size: -
D: -
DNA: TGTGCCAGTAGCCTTTACAATGAGCAGTTCTTC
CDR3: CASSLYNEQFF

J: TRBJ2-5
V: TRBV7-9
size: few
D: TRBD1
DNA: TGTGCCAGCAGCTCCACAGGGACAGGGGGAGAGACCCAGTACTTC
CDR3: CASSSTGTGGETQYF

J: TRBJ2-7
V: TRBV6-6
size: -
D: TRBD1
DNA: TGTGCCAGCAGCCAGGGGGCCTACGAGCAGTACTTC
CDR3: CASSQGAYEQYF

J: TRBJ1-1
V: TRBV29-1
size: -
D: -
DNA: TGCAGCGTTAAGGAGGATGTGAACACTGAAGCTTTCTTT
CDR3: CSVKEDVNTEAFF

J: TRBJ2-7
V: TRBV6-1
size: -
D: TRBD2
DNA: TGTGCCAGCAGTGAAGCGCATCGTTCTGCGGGAGGGAAATACGAGCAGTACTTC
CDR3: CASSEAHRSAGGKYEQYF

J: TRBJ2-1
V: TRBV7-2
size: -
D: TRBD1
DNA: TGTGCCAGCAGCCCGGCGACAGGGCTAACCCTCTACAATGAGCAGTTCTTC
CDR3: CASSPATGLTLYNEQFF

J: TRBJ2-3
V: TRBV9
size: -
D: TRBD2
DNA: TGTGCCAGCAGCACTCACTCGGGGACTATGGGAGATACGCAGTATTTT
CDR3: CASSTHSGTMGDTQYF

J: TRBJ2-5
V: TRBV6-1
size: -
D: TRBD2
DNA: TGTGCCAGCAGTGCCATGGGGGGGGGCCAAGAGACCCAGTACTTC
CDR3: CASSAMGGGQETQYF

J: TRBJ2-3
V: TRBV5-1
size: few
D: TRBD2
DNA: TGCGCCAGCAGCTTGACTAGCGGGAGGGCCAGGGGAGATACGCAGTATTTT
CDR3: CASSLTSGRARGDTQYF

J: TRBJ2-5
V: TRBV5-4
size: -
D: -
DNA: TGTGCCAGCAGCTCGTACGGGACTTTTCAAGAGACCCAGTACTTC
CDR3: CASSSYGTFQETQYF

J: TRBJ2-7
V: TRBV7-9
size: -
D: -
DNA: TGTGCCAGCAGCACAAACTACGAGCAGTACTTC
CDR3: CASSTNYEQYF

J: TRBJ1-2
V: TRBV7-9
size: -
D: TRBD1
DNA: TGTGCCAGCAGCCCGCGTCCCGGGACAGGGACCTATGGCTACACCTTC
CDR3: CASSPRPGTGTYGYTF

J: TRBJ2-5
V: TRBV6-5
size: -
D: -
DNA: TGTGCCAGCAGGGAGCAATGGGGCCCCCAGGAGACCCAGTACTTC
CDR3: CASREQWGPQETQYF